The 21 T cell receptor beta chains below were found in one sample sequenced in a study of blood T cell repertoires in COVID-19. The repertoire was sequenced with immunoSEQ multiplex PCR; TCRdb's copy has only in-frame clones and lacks some. This table has over 45,000 clones, over 70% appearing once. Input material: peripheral blood. These receptors came from a human donor in a cohort sampled during active COVID-19.

The genes are TRBV4-1 and TRBJ1-4; D uncertain. There are 13 residues in the CDR3. V was cut by 4 bases and J by 7 bases, with 10 bases left in between. Germline CDR1 is MGHRA and CDR2 is YSYEKL. The chain's CDR3 is CASSLSRGEKLFF. The CDR3 DNA reads as TGCGCCAGCAGCCTGAGCCGGGGTGAAAAACTGTTTTTT.

The chain links TRBV30 to TRBJ2-7; possible D gene TRBD1, 5 bases. This CDR3 spans 12 amino acids. The V gene lost 2 bases and the J gene lost 7 bases, with 12 bases spanning the gap. Germline-derived CDR1 and CDR2 are GTSNPN and SVGIG (reference sequence). Here the CDR3 reads CAWSFDSGEQYF. As DNA, the CDR3 is TGTGCCTGGAGTTTCGACAGTGGGGAGCAGTACTTC. Looking up the rest from reference TRBV30 and TRBJ2-7 gives the full variable domain: SQTIHQWPATLVQPVGSPLSLECTVEGTSNPNLYWYRQAAGRGLQLLFYSVGIGQISSEVPQNLSASRPQDRQFILSSKKLLLSDSGFYLCAWSFDSGEQYFGPGTRLTVT.

This clone is judged medium-sized. This chain joins TRBV6-5 and TRBJ2-3, with 13 bases matching TRBD2. The CDR3 runs 15 residues. J gave up 4 bases and V 5 bases, and 3 bases lay outside the gene matches. The germline V gene has CDR1 MNHEY and CDR2 SVGAGI. CDR3 residues: CASSTSGGAPDTQYF. In nucleotides, the CDR3 is TGTGCCAGCAGTACTAGCGGGGGGGCCCCAGATACGCAGTATTTT.

V and J are TRBV7-9 and TRBJ2-5, with D perhaps TRBD1 (6 bases). CDR1 and CDR2 (germline): SEHNR, FQNEAQ (reference sequence). The CDR3 loop spans 15 amino acids. V lost 1 base to trimming and J lost 4 bases, with 13 bases between them. As DNA, the CDR3 is TGTGCCAGCAGCTTAGTTAGACAGGTGGGAGAGACCCAGTACTTC. This sequence encodes CASSLVRQVGETQYF. The full variable domain, its missing parts supplied by reference TRBV7-9 and TRBJ2-5, is DTGVSQNPRHKITKRGQNVTFRCDPISEHNRLYWYRQTLGQGPEFLTYFQNEAQLEKSRLLSDRFSAERPKGSFSTLEIQRTEQGDSAMYLCASSLVRQVGETQYFGPGTRLLVL.

This sequence joins TRBV2 and TRBJ2-5; D uncertain. Germline loops: CDR1 SNHLY, CDR2 FYNNEI. V lost 5 bases and J 4 bases, leaving 5 bases between the germline ends. The length of the CDR3 is 11 residues. In nucleotides, the CDR3 is TGTGCCAGCAGTCAATTAGAGACCCAGTACTTC. As protein: CASSQLETQYF.

This sequence joins TRBV18 and TRBJ1-2; tentatively, D is TRBD1 (5 bases). The length of the CDR3 is 16 residues. The germline CDR1 and CDR2 sequences are KGHSH and LQKENI. The germline V and J ends were trimmed by 4 bases and 7 bases, with 22 bases remaining between them. This CDR3 reads CASSLPPLQDKTGYTF. CDR3 DNA sequence: TGTGCCAGCTCACTGCCGCCTCTCCAGGACAAAACTGGCTACACCTTC.

This clone has only one observation. The rearrangement links TRBV6-5 to TRBJ1-3; perhaps TRBD1 as D (5 bases). CDR1 and CDR2 from the germline V gene are MNHEY and SVGAGI. This CDR3 region has 14 residues. V shed 10 bases and J shed 0 bases, with 13 bases lying between them. CDR3 bases: TGTGCCACCCCGGGGGGAGGCTCTGGAAACACCATATATTTT. Translated, it gives CATPGGGSGNTIYF.

This clone was counted a single time. DNA for the CDR3: TGCGCCAGCAGCTTGCCGACAGCTGGTGAGACCCAGTACTTC. Amino acids: CASSLPTAGETQYF. This rearrangement joins TRBV5-1 to TRBJ2-5, with TRBD1 as a possible D gene (5 bases). V lost 1 base and J 5 bases, leaving 12 bases between the germline ends. CDR1 and CDR2 from the germline V gene are SGHRS and YFSETQ. The CDR3 length is 14 residues.

The rearrangement links TRBV7-4 to TRBJ1-2; possible D gene TRBD1, 6 bases. The CDR3 is 16 amino acids. With 1 base removed from V and 6 bases from J, the gap between germline ends came to 18 bases. CDR1 is SGHVT and CDR2 is SQSDAQ in the germline V gene. The CDR3 coding sequence is TGTGCCAGCAGCTTAGAAGAGGGGGGGGATTTCGATGGCTACACCTTC. Translating it yields CASSLEEGGDFDGYTF.

This clone was counted once. The chain combines TRBV12-5 with TRBJ1-2, with D possibly TRBD1 on 6 matching bases. V lost 4 bases and J lost 7, with 10 bases in between. Germline CDR1 is LGHNT and CDR2 is FRNRAP. This CDR3 contains 12 residues. The CDR3 DNA reads as TGTGCTAGTGGTTCCCGAGGGGGTGGCTACACCTTC. Translated, it gives CASGSRGGGYTF. The entire variable domain, with the rest obtained from reference TRBV12-5 and TRBJ1-2, is as follows: DARVTQTPRHKVTEMGQEVTMRCQPILGHNTVFWYRQTMMQGLELLAYFRNRAPLDDSGMPKDRFSAEMPDATLATLKIQPSEPRDSAVYFCASGSRGGGYTFGSGTRLTVV.

There are a few counts of this clone. The rearrangement joins TRBV10-3 to TRBJ1-1; 7 bases fit TRBD1. V gave up 5 bases and J gave up 5 bases; unmatched junction bases: 8. The CDR3 contains 14 residues. Germline V CDR1 and CDR2: ENHRY, SYGVKD. CDR3 sequence reads: CAISRDRDVTEAFF. As DNA, the CDR3 is TGTGCCATCAGTCGAGACAGGGATGTAACTGAAGCTTTCTTT.

The rearrangement joins TRBV18 to TRBJ2-7, with D perhaps matching TRBD1 (6 bases). This CDR3 has 14 residues. V lost 6 bases and J lost 1, with 13 bases in between. CDR1 and CDR2 (germline): KGHSH, LQKENI. The CDR3 loop is CASSSPRGSYEQYF. The CDR3 DNA sequence: TGTGCCAGCTCGTCCCCCAGGGGATCCTACGAGCAGTACTTC.

V and J are TRBV3-1 (or the pseudogene TRBV3-2) and TRBJ1-2; no definite D call. Germline values: CDR1 LGHDT, CDR2 YNNKEL (reference sequence). The CDR3 loop spans 12 amino acids. Between the trimmed V and J ends, which lost 2 bases and 7 bases, there was a span of 8 bases. CDR3 nucleotide sequence: TGTGCCAGCAGCCAACTCGCGGGTGGCTACACCTTC. This codes for CASSQLAGGYTF.

V and J are TRBV11-2 and TRBJ2-7; a possible D gene is TRBD2 (5 bases). Germline CDR1 is SGHAT and CDR2 is FQNNGV. Deletions cut 2 bases from V and 3 bases from J, with 14 bases between. This CDR3 contains 15 residues. CDR3 loop: CASSLSLAGGYEQYF. CDR3 DNA: TGTGCCAGCAGCTTAAGTTTGGCAGGAGGCTACGAGCAGTACTTC.

V gene TRBV30 combines with J gene TRBJ1-1; TRBD1 is a possible D gene (5 bases). The CDR3 contains 13 residues. From germline, CDR1 is GTSNPN and CDR2 SVGIG (reference sequence). Trimming left V 2 bases short and J 0 bases short, with 7 bases between. The CDR3 protein is CAWSQGMNTEAFF. CDR3 DNA: TGTGCCTGGAGTCAGGGTATGAACACTGAAGCTTTCTTT.

This chain joins TRBV19 and TRBJ1-1; D might be TRBD1 (5 bases). V lost 5 bases and J 3 bases, leaving 16 bases between the germline ends. This CDR3 is built from 15 residues. Germline-derived CDR1 and CDR2 are LNHDA and SQIVND (reference sequence). CDR3 loop: CASSFPGLGDTEAFF. The CDR3 nucleotides are TGTGCCAGTAGTTTTCCGGGCTTAGGGGACACTGAAGCTTTCTTT.

V is TRBV7-8 and J is TRBJ1-6, with 11 bases fitting TRBD1. V gave up 5 bases and J gave up 12 bases; unmatched junction bases: 3. Looked up from germline, CDR1 is SGHVS and CDR2 is FQNEAQ. The length of the CDR3 is 13 residues. The CDR3 spells CASSAGQGVPLHF. The CDR3 nucleotides are TGTGCCAGCAGCGCGGGACAGGGGGTACCCCTCCACTTT.

The chain couples TRBV7-8 to TRBJ2-3; the D gene is possibly TRBD1 (5 bases). The CDR3 has 16 residues. Deletions cut 5 bases from V and 4 bases from J, with 19 bases between. The germline CDR1 and CDR2 sequences are SGHVS and FQNEAQ. The CDR3 reads CASSPVRRGGADTQYF. As DNA, the CDR3 is TGTGCCAGCAGCCCGGTCCGTAGGGGTGGGGCAGATACGCAGTATTTT.

The sample holds one count of this clone. V gene TRBV19 combines with J gene TRBJ1-2; 10 bases fit TRBD1. The length of the CDR3 is 13 residues. Germline V gene data show CDR1 as LNHDA and CDR2 as SQIVND (reference sequence). Trimming at V came to 10 bases and at J to 8 bases, leaving 10 bases not matched to a gene. CDR3 coding DNA: TGTGCCACCACCCCCGGGACAGGGGTAGGCTACACCTTC. Translated: CATTPGTGVGYTF.

This chain links TRBV30 with TRBJ1-2; D is possibly TRBD1 (6 bases). The CDR3 has 12 residues. Germline assignment: CDR1 GTSNPN and CDR2 SVGIG (reference sequence). The V and J ends lost 2 bases and 5 bases respectively, with 9 bases between them. CDR3 DNA: TGTGCCTGGAGTAAAGGACAGTATGGCTACACCTTC. As protein: CAWSKGQYGYTF.

This clone ranks as medium-sized. The chain has TRBV3-1 (or the pseudogene TRBV3-2) and TRBJ1-2; 12 positions match TRBD1. CDR1 and CDR2 from the germline V gene are LGHDT and YNNKEL (reference sequence). The CDR3 has 18 amino acids. V shed 4 bases and J 5 bases; nucleotides not matched to a gene: 14. The CDR3 DNA is TGTGCCAGCAGCCCCCACCGCTCCGGGACAGGGGGCCGGTATGGCTACACCTTC. Translation gives CASSPHRSGTGGRYGYTF.